Here is one T cell receptor (beta chain) with its context. The data stem from a study of shared clonotypes between healthy human individuals. The assay was immunoSEQ multiplex PCR, and TCRdb's table has in-frame clones only and misses some. The sample consists of approximately 1.5 million clones, less than 99% of them appearing once. Germline V gives CDR1 MNHNS, CDR2 SASEGT. This CDR3 has 13 amino acids. Trimming removed 1 base from V and 8 bases from J, with 9 bases in between. This receptor was identified in a young man in good health. Material: naive CD4+ T cells sorted from blood. Stated subset: CD45RA+ positively selected. The V call is TRBV6-1, the J call TRBJ2-4; tentatively, D is TRBD1 (5 bases). The CDR3 DNA sequence: TGTGCCAGCAGTGAAGGCAGGGAAGACATTCAGTACTTC. This gives the protein CASSEGREDIQYF.